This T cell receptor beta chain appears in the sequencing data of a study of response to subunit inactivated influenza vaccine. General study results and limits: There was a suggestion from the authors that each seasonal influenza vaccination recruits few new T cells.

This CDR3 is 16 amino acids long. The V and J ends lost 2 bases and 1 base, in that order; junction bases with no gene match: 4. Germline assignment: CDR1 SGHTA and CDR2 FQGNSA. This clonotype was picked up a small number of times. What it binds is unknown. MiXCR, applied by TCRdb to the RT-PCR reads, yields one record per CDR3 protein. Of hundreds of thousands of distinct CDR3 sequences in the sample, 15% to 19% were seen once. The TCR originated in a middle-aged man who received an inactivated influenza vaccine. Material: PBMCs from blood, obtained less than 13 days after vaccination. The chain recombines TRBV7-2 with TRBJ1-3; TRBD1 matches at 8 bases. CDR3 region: CASSLSQGASGNTIYF. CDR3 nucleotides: TGTGCCAGCAGCTTATCGCAGGGGGCGTCTGGAAACACCATATATTTT.